The source of this TCR beta chain is a study of beta chain features in type 1 diabetes. Whole-study findings and limits: Shorter TCRB CDR3s, moderately but significantly so, marked every one of the four CD4+ subsets in Type 1 diabetes patients.

The entirety of the isolated RNA underwent reverse transcription, so expressed TCRB transcripts were sequenced. Sequencing was performed with immunoSEQ multiplex PCR; in TCRdb, only in-frame clones are kept and a portion is missing. The sample consists of hundreds of thousands of clones, around 16% of them appearing once. This clone has just a few counts. Its antigen is not known. This CDR3 is built from 15 residues. Germline V gene sequence: CDR1 SGHRS, CDR2 YFSETQ. Losses at the gene ends were 0 bases for V and 3 bases for J; bases not matched to a gene: 5. The receptor comes from a man aged 18-30 years with type 1 diabetes. J is TRBJ1-1 and V is TRBV5-1, with TRBD1 identical over 7 bases. The sequenced sample was naive CD4+ T cells from blood. CDR3 bases: TGCGCCAGCAGCTTGGGACAGGGAACGTACACTGAAGCTTTCTTT. It is translated as CASSLGQGTYTEAFF.